This TCR beta chain was sequenced in a study of cytomegalovirus exposure and HLA in healthy donors. General observations from the study: The study listed roughly 160 cytomegalovirus-associated TCR beta chains. More clonal expansion characterized HLA-associated TCR beta chains than equally common others in a later analysis. Reported performance of the classifier showed diagnosis of cytomegalovirus status with high specificity and sensitivity.

Trimming removed 5 bases from V and 12 bases from J; junction bases left unmatched: 11. The germline CDR1 and CDR2 sequences are MGHDK and SYGVNS. The CDR3 extends over 15 amino acids. Vbeta (60) and Jbeta (13) primers were used in the PCR. TCRdb keeps only in-frame clones here, not all; method: immunoSEQ multiplex PCR. The sample yields about 98,000 clones, roughly three quarters seen once. A note on this clone: Its target is not known.

The chain employs TRBV25-1 and TRBJ2-4; 12 positions match TRBD1. This clonotype was sampled from a male donor in good health and CMV-seropositive. What was sequenced was PBMCs. The CDR3, as DNA: TGTGCCAGCAGTAGATCCGGGACAGGGGGCGCCAGTCAGTACTTC. This translates into CASSRSGTGGASQYF.